A single sample gave rise to the 9 T cell receptor beta chains below, sequenced in a study of cytomegalovirus exposure and HLA in healthy donors. Using immunoSEQ multiplex PCR, the repertoire was profiled, and TCRdb retains in-frame clones only, with some absent. Among some 45,000 clones listed, around 94% were seen once. The sequenced material came from PBMCs. These receptors originate from a woman under 30 in good health and CMV-seropositive.

CDR3 sequence: CASSLEHRVTEAFF. The CDR3 nucleotides read TGCGCCAGCAGCTTGGAGCACAGGGTAACTGAAGCTTTCTTT. The rearrangement joins TRBV5-1 to TRBJ1-1; a weak D match, TRBD1 (6 bases). Germline assignment: CDR1 SGHRS and CDR2 YFSETQ. This CDR3 is 14 amino acids long. V shed 0 bases and J shed 5 bases, with 11 bases lying between them.

J is TRBJ2-7 and V is TRBV28; 12 bases align to TRBD2. Trimming at V came to 6 bases and at J to 4 bases, leaving 4 bases not matched to a gene. There are 14 residues in the CDR3. Per the germline V gene, CDR1 is MDHEN and CDR2 is SYDVKM. The CDR3 DNA reads as TGTGCCAGCAGAGGGACTAGCGGGCGTTACGAGCAGTACTTC. Its translation: CASRGTSGRYEQYF.

The J gene is TRBJ2-3, the V gene TRBV9; 7 positions match TRBD2. Germline V gene lookup returns CDR1 SGDLS and CDR2 YYNGEE. V dropped 0 bases and J dropped 3; count of bases not matched to a gene: 4. The CDR3 spans 15 residues. CDR3 protein: CASSVEAGATDTQYF. The CDR3 DNA follows: TGTGCCAGCAGCGTAGAGGCGGGAGCGACAGATACGCAGTATTTT.

The chain carries TRBV7-8 and TRBJ2-1; 7 nucleotides agree with TRBD2. V shed 8 bases and J 1 base; nucleotides not matched to a gene: 8. CDR3 length: 15 amino acids. Germline values: CDR1 SGHVS, CDR2 FQNEAQ. The CDR3 region has the DNA TGTGCCAGCGCCGGGGGGTTGCAATCCTACAATGAGCAGTTCTTC. It encodes CASAGGLQSYNEQFF.

The chain has TRBV18 and TRBJ2-1; possible D gene TRBD1, 7 bases. The CDR3 has 14 amino acids. Looked up from germline, CDR1 is KGHSH and CDR2 is LQKENI. Trimming shortened V by 2 bases and J by 7 bases, and 12 bases separated the two germline ends. CDR3 nucleotide sequence: TGTGCCAGCTCACCATATGCAGGGGGGAATGAGCAGTTCTTC. Its protein is CASSPYAGGNEQFF.

The chain combines TRBV9 with TRBJ1-4, with D maybe TRBD1 (6 bases). CDR3 size: 16 residues. Between the trimmed V and J ends, which lost 0 bases and 7 bases, there was a span of 16 bases. CDR1 SGDLS and CDR2 YYNGEE come from the germline V gene. The CDR3 loop reads CASSVAAGAGGEKLFF. The CDR3 DNA sequence: TGTGCCAGCAGCGTAGCGGCGGGGGCGGGTGGTGAAAAACTGTTTTTT.

Worth noting for this clone: Sequence at one end of the junction differs from germline and may be a read error. The chain uses TRBV5-4 and TRBJ2-7; 10 bases align to TRBD2. This CDR3 has 14 amino acids. Per germline, CDR1 SGHNT and CDR2 YYREEE (reference sequence). In DNA form, the CDR3 reads TGTGCCAGCAGCTTGGCCGGGACTAGCGCTGTTACGGACTTC. Protein: CASSLAGTSAVTDF.

The chain is built from TRBV11-2 and TRBJ2-7; no definite D call. V was cut by 5 bases and J by 5 bases, with 7 bases left in between. The CDR3 sequence is 11 residues long. Germline values: CDR1 SGHAT, CDR2 FQNNGV. The CDR3 region is CASSPSHEQYF. For the CDR3, the DNA is TGTGCCAGCAGCCCGTCCCACGAGCAGTACTTC.

The V call is TRBV27, the J call TRBJ2-1, with 11 bases that match TRBD2. The junction had 17 bases not matched to a gene; V was cut back by 3 bases and J by 7 bases. Looked up from germline, CDR1 is MNHEY and CDR2 is SMNVEV (reference sequence). The CDR3 sequence is 19 residues long. The CDR3 bases are TGTGCCAGCAGTTTTCTGGGACAGGGAGTTGCTAGCGGGAGGAATGAGCAGTTCTTC. Translating gives CASSFLGQGVASGRNEQFF.